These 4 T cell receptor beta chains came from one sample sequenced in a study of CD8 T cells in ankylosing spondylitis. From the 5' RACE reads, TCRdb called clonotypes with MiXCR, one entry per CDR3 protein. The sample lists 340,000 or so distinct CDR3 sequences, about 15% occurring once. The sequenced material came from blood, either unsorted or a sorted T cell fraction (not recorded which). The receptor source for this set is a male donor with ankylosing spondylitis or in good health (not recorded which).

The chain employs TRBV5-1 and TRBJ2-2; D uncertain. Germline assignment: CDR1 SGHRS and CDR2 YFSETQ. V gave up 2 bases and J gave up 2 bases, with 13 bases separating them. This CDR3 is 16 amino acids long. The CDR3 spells CASSFNKPENTGELFF. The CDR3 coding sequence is TGCGCCAGCAGCTTTAATAAACCAGAAAACACCGGGGAGCTGTTTTTT.

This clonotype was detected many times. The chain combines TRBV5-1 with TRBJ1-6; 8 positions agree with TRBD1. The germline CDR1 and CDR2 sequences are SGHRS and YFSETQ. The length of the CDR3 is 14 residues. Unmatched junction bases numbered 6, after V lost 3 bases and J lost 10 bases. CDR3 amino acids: CASSWGQAGSPLHF. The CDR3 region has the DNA TGCGCCAGCAGCTGGGGACAGGCCGGCTCACCCCTCCACTTT.

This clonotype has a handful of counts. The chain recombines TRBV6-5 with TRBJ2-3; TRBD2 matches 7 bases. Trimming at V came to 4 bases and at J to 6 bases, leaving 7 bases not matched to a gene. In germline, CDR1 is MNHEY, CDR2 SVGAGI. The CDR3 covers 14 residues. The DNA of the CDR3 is TGTGCCAGCAGTTTGGCGGGAGATGGCGATACGCAGTATTTT. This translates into CASSLAGDGDTQYF.

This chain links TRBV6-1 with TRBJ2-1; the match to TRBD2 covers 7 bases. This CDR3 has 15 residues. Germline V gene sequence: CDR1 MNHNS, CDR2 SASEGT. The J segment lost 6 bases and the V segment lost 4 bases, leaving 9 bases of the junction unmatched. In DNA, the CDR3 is TGTGCCAGCAGTGCATTAGCGGGTGGGGTCAATGAGCAGTTCTTC. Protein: CASSALAGGVNEQFF.